This T cell receptor (beta chain) was profiled in a study of CXCR3-negative and CXCR3-positive naive CD8 T cells. Study information: Some 130 million TRB reads were obtained overall (about 1.5 +/- 0.3 million per library). Notes on the study in general: Memory cells diverged, while naive CXCR3-positive and CXCR3-negative cells had similar TRBV-TRBJ usage. Memory CD8+ cells had much lower diversity, and both naive subsets had comparably high diversity.

Germline V CDR1 and CDR2: LNHDA, SQIVND (reference sequence). This CDR3 region has 15 residues. Libraries of TRB cDNA were made by 5' RACE and carried UMIs. TCRdb re-called the 5' RACE reads and catalogs CDR3 proteins one per entry, DNA excluded. The sample shows over 45,000 distinct CDR3 sequences, and 15% sits with its ten largest clones. Triplicate sorts of 300,000 cells per CD8+ subset. About this clonotype itself: Its specificity is unknown.

This rearrangement joins TRBV19 to TRBJ2-2; TCRdb's D gene call, TRBD2, goes unchecked for lack of DNA. Sequencing was performed on memory CD8+ T cells from blood. The sequence was obtained from a human donor in good health. Some clones in this sample may be carry-over from other donors' samples. CDR3 region: CASTRGAEGTGELFF.